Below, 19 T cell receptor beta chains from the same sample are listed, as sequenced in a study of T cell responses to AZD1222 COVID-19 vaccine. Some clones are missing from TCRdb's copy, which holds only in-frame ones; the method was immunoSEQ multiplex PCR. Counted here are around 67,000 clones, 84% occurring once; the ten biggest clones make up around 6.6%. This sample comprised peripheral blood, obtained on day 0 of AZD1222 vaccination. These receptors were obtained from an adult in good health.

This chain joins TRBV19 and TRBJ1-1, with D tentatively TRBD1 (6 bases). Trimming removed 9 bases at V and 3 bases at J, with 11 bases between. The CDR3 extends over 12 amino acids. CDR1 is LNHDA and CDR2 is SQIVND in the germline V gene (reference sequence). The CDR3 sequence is CASQQGYTEAFF. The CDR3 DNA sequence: TGTGCCAGCCAACAGGGCTACACTGAAGCTTTCTTT.

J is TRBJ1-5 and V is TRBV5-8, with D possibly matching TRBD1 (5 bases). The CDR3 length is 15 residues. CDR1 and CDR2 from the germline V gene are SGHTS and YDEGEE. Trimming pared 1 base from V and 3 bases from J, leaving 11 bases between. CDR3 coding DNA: TGTGCCAGCAGCTTGAGAGGGGCATACAATCAGCCCCAGCATTTT. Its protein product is CASSLRGAYNQPQHF.

CDR3 coding DNA: TGTGCCAGCAGCTTAGTAGCAGATACGCAGTATTTT. It translates to CASSLVADTQYF. The chain carries TRBV11-3 and TRBJ2-3; D is ambiguous. Germline CDR1 reads SGHNT; CDR2 reads YENEEA. This CDR3 is 12 amino acids long. V lost 1 base to trimming and J lost 4 bases, with 3 bases between them.

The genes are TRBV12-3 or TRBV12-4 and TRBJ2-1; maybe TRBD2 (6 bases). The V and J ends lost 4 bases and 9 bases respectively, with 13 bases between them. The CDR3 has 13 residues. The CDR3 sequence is CASSYTRGGEQFF. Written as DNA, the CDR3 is TGTGCCAGCAGTTACACACGGGGAGGTGAGCAGTTCTTC.

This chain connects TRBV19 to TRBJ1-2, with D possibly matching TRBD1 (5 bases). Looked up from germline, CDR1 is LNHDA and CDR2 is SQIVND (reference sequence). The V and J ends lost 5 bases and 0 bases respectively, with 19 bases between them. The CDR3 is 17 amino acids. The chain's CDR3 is CASSPGRTNTANYGYTF. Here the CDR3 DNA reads TGTGCCAGTAGTCCGGGACGGACTAATACAGCTAACTATGGCTACACCTTC.

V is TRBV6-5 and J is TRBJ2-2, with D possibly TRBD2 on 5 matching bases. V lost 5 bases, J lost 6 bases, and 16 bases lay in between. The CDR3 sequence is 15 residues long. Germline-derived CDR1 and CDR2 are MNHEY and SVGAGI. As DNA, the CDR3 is TGTGCCAGCAGTAGAGGGTCGACTTCTTCCGGGGAGCTGTTTTTT. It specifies CASSRGSTSSGELFF.

CDR3 in DNA: TGCGCCAGCAGCCAAGGGTTCGGGGGGGCCCCCGGGGAGCTGTTTTTT. It encodes CASSQGFGGAPGELFF. The chain has TRBV4-3 and TRBJ2-2, with TRBD2 matching over 8 bases. Germline trimming cut 1 base from V and 6 bases from J; bases unmatched to any gene: 7. This CDR3 is built from 16 residues. The germline V gene has CDR1 LGHNA and CDR2 YSLEER.

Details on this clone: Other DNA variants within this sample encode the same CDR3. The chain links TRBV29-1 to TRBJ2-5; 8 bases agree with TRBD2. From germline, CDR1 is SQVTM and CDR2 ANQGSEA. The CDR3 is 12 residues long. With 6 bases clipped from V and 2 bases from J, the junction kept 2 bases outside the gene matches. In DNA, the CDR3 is TGCAGCGTCGGCGGGGGGCAAGAGACCCAGTACTTC. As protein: CSVGGGQETQYF.

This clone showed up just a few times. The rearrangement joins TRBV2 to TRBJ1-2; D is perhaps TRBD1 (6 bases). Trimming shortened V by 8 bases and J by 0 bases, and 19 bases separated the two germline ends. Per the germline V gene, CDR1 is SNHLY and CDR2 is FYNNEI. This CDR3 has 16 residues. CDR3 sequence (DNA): TGTGCCAGCGTCGGGGGCGAGATTAGGGCTAACTATGGCTACACCTTC. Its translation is CASVGGEIRANYGYTF.

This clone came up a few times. CDR3 amino acids: CASSSSGQGYEQYF. Here the CDR3 DNA reads TGTGCCAGCAGTTCCTCGGGACAGGGATACGAGCAGTACTTC. The gene calls are TRBV6-5 and TRBJ2-7; 9 bases align to TRBD1. CDR1 and CDR2 (germline): MNHEY, SVGAGI. The CDR3 is made up of 14 amino acids. The V and J ends lost 4 bases and 4 bases, in that order; junction bases with no gene match: 5.

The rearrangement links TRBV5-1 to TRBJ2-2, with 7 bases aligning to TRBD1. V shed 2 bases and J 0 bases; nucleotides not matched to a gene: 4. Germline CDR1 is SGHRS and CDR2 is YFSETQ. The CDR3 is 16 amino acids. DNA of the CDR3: TGCGCCAGCAGCTTAACCGGGACAGCGAACACCGGGGAGCTGTTTTTT. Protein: CASSLTGTANTGELFF.

CDR3 nucleotides: TGCAGCGTAGGAGGCGACAGCTACTACGAGCAGTACTTC. It specifies CSVGGDSYYEQYF. The chain links TRBV29-1 to TRBJ2-7, with D perhaps TRBD1 or TRBD2 (5 bases each). This CDR3 spans 13 amino acids. CDR1 and CDR2 from the germline V gene are SQVTM and ANQGSEA. V lost 6 bases and J lost 3, with 15 bases in between.

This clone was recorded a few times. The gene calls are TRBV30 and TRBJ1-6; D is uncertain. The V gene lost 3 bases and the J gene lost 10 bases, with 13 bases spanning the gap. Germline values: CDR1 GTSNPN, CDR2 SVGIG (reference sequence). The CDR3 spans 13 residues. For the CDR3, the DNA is TGTGCCTGGAGCACCGGATATGGGTCACCCCTCCACTTT. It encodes CAWSTGYGSPLHF.

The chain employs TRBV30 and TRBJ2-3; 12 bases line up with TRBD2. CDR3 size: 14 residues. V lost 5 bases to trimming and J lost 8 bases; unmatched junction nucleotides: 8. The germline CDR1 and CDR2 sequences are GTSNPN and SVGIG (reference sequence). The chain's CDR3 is CAWVATSGSSTQYF. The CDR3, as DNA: TGTGCCTGGGTTGCGACTAGCGGGAGCAGTACGCAGTATTTT. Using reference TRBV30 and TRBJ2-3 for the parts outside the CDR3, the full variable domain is SQTIHQWPATLVQPVGSPLSLECTVEGTSNPNLYWYRQAAGRGLQLLFYSVGIGQISSEVPQNLSASRPQDRQFILSSKKLLLSDSGFYLCAWVATSGSSTQYFGPGTRLTVL.

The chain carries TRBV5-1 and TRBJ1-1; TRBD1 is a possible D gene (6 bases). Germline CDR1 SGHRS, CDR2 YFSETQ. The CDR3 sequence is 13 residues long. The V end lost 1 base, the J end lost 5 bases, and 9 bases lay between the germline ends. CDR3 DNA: TGCGCCAGCAGCTTGCGGGGGGCTACTGAAGCTTTCTTT. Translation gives CASSLRGATEAFF.

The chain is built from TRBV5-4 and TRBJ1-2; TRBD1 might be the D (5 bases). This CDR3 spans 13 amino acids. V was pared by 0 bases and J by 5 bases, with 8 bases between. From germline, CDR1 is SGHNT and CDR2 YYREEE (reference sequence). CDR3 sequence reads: CASSLGGEYGYTF. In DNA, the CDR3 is TGTGCCAGCAGCTTGGGGGGGGAGTATGGCTACACCTTC.

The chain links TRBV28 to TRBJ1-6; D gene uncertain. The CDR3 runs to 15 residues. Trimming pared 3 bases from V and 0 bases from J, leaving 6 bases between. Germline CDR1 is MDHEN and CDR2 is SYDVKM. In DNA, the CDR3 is TGTGCCAGCAGTTTCGGGAGCTCCTATAATTCACCCCTCCACTTT. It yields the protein CASSFGSSYNSPLHF.

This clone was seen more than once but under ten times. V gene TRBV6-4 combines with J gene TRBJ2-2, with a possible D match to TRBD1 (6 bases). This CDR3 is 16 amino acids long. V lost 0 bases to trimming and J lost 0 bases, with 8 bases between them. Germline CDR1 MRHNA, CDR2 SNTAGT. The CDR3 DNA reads TGTGCCAGCAGTGACTCCGGGACAACGAACACCGGGGAGCTGTTTTTT. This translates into CASSDSGTTNTGELFF.

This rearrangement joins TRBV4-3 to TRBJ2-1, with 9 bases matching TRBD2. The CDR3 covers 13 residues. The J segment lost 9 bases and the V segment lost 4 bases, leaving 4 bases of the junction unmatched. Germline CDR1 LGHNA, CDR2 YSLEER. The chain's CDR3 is CASSPRGGAEQFF. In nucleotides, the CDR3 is TGCGCCAGCAGCCCCCGCGGGGGGGCTGAGCAGTTCTTC.